The rows below give T cell receptor beta chains drawn from one sample of a study of blood T cell repertoires in COVID-19. The data were produced by immunoSEQ multiplex PCR, yet TCRdb's version contains in-frame clones alone and is incomplete. The sample records 260,000 or so clones, 88% being singletons. Sequenced: peripheral blood. The receptors here all came from a man between 18 and 35 years old with active or convalescent COVID-19. Both conserved end residues are part of each CDR3. Fields, in order: D gene, J gene, clone size, V gene, CDR3 DNA, CDR3 protein. A D gene is named only where the DNA matches it firmly. Not every row has a clone size; where given, it reads once, few, many or a size class.

d_call: -
j_call: TRBJ1-1
clone_size: -
v_call: TRBV11-2
cdr3_nt: TGTGCCAGCGGCTCCTCCACTGAAGCTTTCTTT
cdr3_aa: CASGSSTEAFF

d_call: -
j_call: TRBJ2-1
clone_size: -
v_call: TRBV27
cdr3_nt: TGTGCCAGCAGTTCATCAGACAGGAAAGATTACAATGAGCAGTTCTTC
cdr3_aa: CASSSSDRKDYNEQFF

d_call: -
j_call: TRBJ1-6
clone_size: -
v_call: TRBV7-9
cdr3_nt: TGTGCCAGCAGCTTATTAAATAATTCACCCCTCCACTTT
cdr3_aa: CASSLLNNSPLHF

d_call: TRBD1
j_call: TRBJ2-5
clone_size: once
v_call: TRBV11-2
cdr3_nt: TGTGCCAGCAGGGGACAGGGGGCCGAGACCCAGTACTTC
cdr3_aa: CASRGQGAETQYF

d_call: -
j_call: TRBJ2-3
clone_size: -
v_call: TRBV3-1/TRBV3-2
cdr3_nt: TGTGCCAGCAGTCGCTGGGACAAAGAGGGACGGGGATGGTGCACAGATACGCAGTATTTT
cdr3_aa: CASSRWDKEGRGWCTDTQYF

d_call: -
j_call: TRBJ2-2
clone_size: -
v_call: TRBV29-1
cdr3_nt: TGCAGCGTTGCTCCAGGGTGGAGCACCGGGGAGCTGTTTTTT
cdr3_aa: CSVAPGWSTGELFF

d_call: TRBD1
j_call: TRBJ1-2
clone_size: -
v_call: TRBV7-9
cdr3_nt: TGTGCCAGCAGCTACCTTGACAGGGGGAAGGGCTACACCTTC
cdr3_aa: CASSYLDRGKGYTF

d_call: TRBD2
j_call: TRBJ2-5
clone_size: -
v_call: TRBV7-6
cdr3_nt: TGTGCCAGCAGCTCCCGCGGGCGGGGGGGTTCAGAGACCCAGTACTTC
cdr3_aa: CASSSRGRGGSETQYF

d_call: TRBD1
j_call: TRBJ1-4
clone_size: -
v_call: TRBV7-7
cdr3_nt: TGTGCCAGCAGCCCGACGACAGGGGGGGGTGAAAAACTGTTTTTT
cdr3_aa: CASSPTTGGGEKLFF

d_call: TRBD1
j_call: TRBJ1-4
clone_size: -
v_call: TRBV6-5
cdr3_nt: TGTGCCAGCAGTTTCACAGGGGGCCATGAAAAACTGTTTTTT
cdr3_aa: CASSFTGGHEKLFF

d_call: -
j_call: TRBJ2-7
clone_size: -
v_call: TRBV2
cdr3_nt: TGTGCCAGCAGTCCCGACAGTCGAGGCATCTCCTACGAGCAGTACTTC
cdr3_aa: CASSPDSRGISYEQYF

d_call: TRBD1
j_call: TRBJ1-2
clone_size: -
v_call: TRBV12-3/TRBV12-4
cdr3_nt: TGTGCCAGCAGCCGGCAGGGGGCCTATGGCTACACCTTC
cdr3_aa: CASSRQGAYGYTF

d_call: -
j_call: TRBJ2-7
clone_size: -
v_call: TRBV4-3
cdr3_nt: TGCGCCAGCAGCCATTCGGGACAAGCATACGAGCAGTACTTC
cdr3_aa: CASSHSGQAYEQYF

d_call: -
j_call: TRBJ1-3
clone_size: -
v_call: TRBV25-1
cdr3_nt: TGTGCCACCCAAACCGGACGGGGGGGCGGAAACACCATATATTTT
cdr3_aa: CATQTGRGGGNTIYF

d_call: -
j_call: TRBJ1-2
clone_size: -
v_call: TRBV29-1
cdr3_nt: TGCAGCGTTGGACAGGTTGCCTATGGCTACACCTTC
cdr3_aa: CSVGQVAYGYTF

d_call: TRBD1
j_call: TRBJ2-7
clone_size: once
v_call: TRBV9
cdr3_nt: TGTGCCAGCGGAACAGGGGGCCCCTACGAGCAGTACTTC
cdr3_aa: CASGTGGPYEQYF

d_call: TRBD1
j_call: TRBJ2-7
clone_size: few
v_call: TRBV3-1/TRBV3-2
cdr3_nt: TGTGCCAGCAGCCAAGGTGGACAGGCCTCCTACGAGCAGTACTTC
cdr3_aa: CASSQGGQASYEQYF

d_call: -
j_call: TRBJ2-7
clone_size: -
v_call: TRBV6-2/TRBV6-3
cdr3_nt: TGTGCCAGCAGTTCGGACTCGACCTACGAGCAGTACTTC
cdr3_aa: CASSSDSTYEQYF

d_call: TRBD1
j_call: TRBJ1-1
clone_size: -
v_call: TRBV3-1/TRBV3-2
cdr3_nt: TGTGCCAGCTCAGGGGGCGTGAACACTGAAGCTTTCTTT
cdr3_aa: CASSGGVNTEAFF

d_call: TRBD1
j_call: TRBJ1-4
clone_size: -
v_call: TRBV24-1
cdr3_nt: TGTGCCACCAGTCGGGGACAGTGCTGTAATGAAAAACTGTTTTTT
cdr3_aa: CATSRGQCCNEKLFF

d_call: -
j_call: TRBJ2-1
clone_size: -
v_call: TRBV18
cdr3_nt: TGTGCCAGCTCTTGGACGGGACTCCCGGACCGGAGGAATGAGCAGTTCTTC
cdr3_aa: CASSWTGLPDRRNEQFF

d_call: -
j_call: TRBJ2-6
clone_size: -
v_call: TRBV4-1
cdr3_nt: TGCGCCAGCAGCCAAGATGCCCCAGGGGATGGGGCCAACGTCCTGACTTTC
cdr3_aa: CASSQDAPGDGANVLTF

d_call: -
j_call: TRBJ1-1
clone_size: -
v_call: TRBV4-3
cdr3_nt: TGCGCCAGCAGCCTCCGATCCCGGTACTTAACTGAAGCTTTCTTT
cdr3_aa: CASSLRSRYLTEAFF

d_call: -
j_call: TRBJ1-2
clone_size: once
v_call: TRBV5-5
cdr3_nt: TGTGCCAGCAGGAGGGACACCAACTATGGCTACACCTTC
cdr3_aa: CASRRDTNYGYTF

d_call: TRBD2
j_call: TRBJ2-5
clone_size: -
v_call: TRBV29-1
cdr3_nt: TGCAGCGTTGAGCTAGCGGGGGGACAAGAGACCCAGTACTTC
cdr3_aa: CSVELAGGQETQYF

d_call: -
j_call: TRBJ2-2
clone_size: -
v_call: TRBV6-5
cdr3_nt: TGTGCCAGCAGACAGGGTAGGGGCACCGGGGAGCTGTTTTTT
cdr3_aa: CASRQGRGTGELFF

d_call: -
j_call: TRBJ2-2
clone_size: -
v_call: TRBV11-2
cdr3_nt: TGTGCCAGCAGCCCCCTACAGGGTTCGGGCACCGGGGAGCTGTTTTTT
cdr3_aa: CASSPLQGSGTGELFF

d_call: -
j_call: TRBJ2-5
clone_size: -
v_call: TRBV10-3
cdr3_nt: TGTGCCACCGGGGGACCGCCGGAGGAGACCCAGTACTTC
cdr3_aa: CATGGPPEETQYF

d_call: -
j_call: TRBJ2-7
clone_size: -
v_call: TRBV21-1
cdr3_nt: TGTGCCAGCAGCAAAGGGACTCCCCTAGCGGGGGGGAATCCCTACGAGCAGTACTTC
cdr3_aa: CASSKGTPLAGGNPYEQYF

d_call: -
j_call: TRBJ1-2
clone_size: -
v_call: TRBV5-6
cdr3_nt: TGTGCCACCACGCGCCAGGACTATGGCTACACCTTC
cdr3_aa: CATTRQDYGYTF

d_call: -
j_call: TRBJ1-5
clone_size: once
v_call: TRBV2
cdr3_nt: TGTGCCAGCAGTCCCGGGACTGCGGATACTCAGCCCCAGCATTTT
cdr3_aa: CASSPGTADTQPQHF

d_call: -
j_call: TRBJ1-5
clone_size: few
v_call: TRBV9
cdr3_nt: TGTGCCAGCAGCGTAGGAGCGGGTAACCAGCAGCCCCAGCATTTT
cdr3_aa: CASSVGAGNQQPQHF

d_call: TRBD2
j_call: TRBJ2-1
clone_size: -
v_call: TRBV7-8
cdr3_nt: TGTGCCAGCAGCCCGAGCGGGACTAGAGAATACAATGAGCAGTTCTTC
cdr3_aa: CASSPSGTREYNEQFF

d_call: -
j_call: TRBJ2-5
clone_size: -
v_call: TRBV19
cdr3_nt: TGTGCCAGTAGTATTGTGGGGGAGGTGGAGACCCAGTACTTC
cdr3_aa: CASSIVGEVETQYF

d_call: -
j_call: TRBJ1-1
clone_size: once
v_call: TRBV2
cdr3_nt: TGTGCCAGCAGAGCGCCCCAGGAGGCTGAAGCTTTCTTT
cdr3_aa: CASRAPQEAEAFF

d_call: TRBD1
j_call: TRBJ1-2
clone_size: -
v_call: TRBV19
cdr3_nt: TGTGCCAGTAGTCCGACAGGGCGTGGTGATGGCTACACCTTC
cdr3_aa: CASSPTGRGDGYTF

d_call: -
j_call: TRBJ1-2
clone_size: -
v_call: TRBV6-6
cdr3_nt: TGTGCCAGCAGTTACGAGGGGACTTTCTACACCTTC
cdr3_aa: CASSYEGTFYTF

d_call: -
j_call: TRBJ1-5
clone_size: -
v_call: TRBV9
cdr3_nt: TGTGCCAGCAGCGTAACGGGGGATCAGCCCCAGCATTTT
cdr3_aa: CASSVTGDQPQHF

d_call: -
j_call: TRBJ1-4
clone_size: -
v_call: TRBV7-8
cdr3_nt: TGTGCCAGCAGCCCCCGGGAGGCCGCAACTAATGAAAAACTGTTTTTT
cdr3_aa: CASSPREAATNEKLFF

d_call: -
j_call: TRBJ2-5
clone_size: -
v_call: TRBV18
cdr3_nt: TGTGCCAGCTCACCACGGGGGGGGGCCTACGAGACCCAGTACTTC
cdr3_aa: CASSPRGGAYETQYF

d_call: -
j_call: TRBJ2-7
clone_size: -
v_call: TRBV2
cdr3_nt: TGTGCCAGCAGTGAGGAGGCGGATCCTTCCTACGAGCAGTACTTC
cdr3_aa: CASSEEADPSYEQYF

d_call: -
j_call: TRBJ2-2
clone_size: -
v_call: TRBV21-1
cdr3_nt: TGTGCCAGCAGACCCAGGGGACAGGGGATCTCCGGGGAGCTGTTTTTT
cdr3_aa: CASRPRGQGISGELFF

d_call: -
j_call: TRBJ1-2
clone_size: -
v_call: TRBV18
cdr3_nt: TGTGCCAGCTCAATCAGGGATGCTAACTATGGCTACACCTTC
cdr3_aa: CASSIRDANYGYTF

d_call: -
j_call: TRBJ1-3
clone_size: -
v_call: TRBV6-5
cdr3_nt: TGTGCCAGCAGTAGGACTGACTCTGGAAACACCATATATTTT
cdr3_aa: CASSRTDSGNTIYF

d_call: -
j_call: TRBJ1-6
clone_size: -
v_call: TRBV7-9
cdr3_nt: TGTGCCAGCAGCTCAAGCCGGGTTTCACCCCTCCACTTT
cdr3_aa: CASSSSRVSPLHF

d_call: -
j_call: TRBJ1-5
clone_size: -
v_call: TRBV15
cdr3_nt: TGTGCCACCAGCAGAGATCTGAGCAATCAGCCCCAGCATTTT
cdr3_aa: CATSRDLSNQPQHF

d_call: TRBD2
j_call: TRBJ2-1
clone_size: -
v_call: TRBV25-1
cdr3_nt: TGTGCCAGCAGTCCCCCGGGACTAGTGGGTGAGCAGTTCTTC
cdr3_aa: CASSPPGLVGEQFF

d_call: TRBD1
j_call: TRBJ2-3
clone_size: -
v_call: TRBV9
cdr3_nt: TGTGCCAGCAGCGCACAGGGGGCATCTGATACGCAGTATTTT
cdr3_aa: CASSAQGASDTQYF

d_call: TRBD1
j_call: TRBJ2-3
clone_size: few
v_call: TRBV5-1
cdr3_nt: TGCGCCAGCAGCTTGGCCGACAGGGTCCCAGATACGCAGTATTTT
cdr3_aa: CASSLADRVPDTQYF

d_call: TRBD1
j_call: TRBJ1-2
clone_size: -
v_call: TRBV29-1
cdr3_nt: TGCAGCGTTGAACAGGACAGGGGGGGCATTAACTATGGCTACACCTTC
cdr3_aa: CSVEQDRGGINYGYTF

d_call: TRBD2
j_call: TRBJ2-3
clone_size: -
v_call: TRBV3-1/TRBV3-2
cdr3_nt: TGTGCCAGCAGCCTCGGGACTAGTACAGATACGCAGTATTTT
cdr3_aa: CASSLGTSTDTQYF

d_call: -
j_call: TRBJ1-4
clone_size: -
v_call: TRBV7-9
cdr3_nt: TGTGCCAGCAGCTTAACGGGACTCAACCGGCCTAATGAAAAACTGTTTTTT
cdr3_aa: CASSLTGLNRPNEKLFF

d_call: -
j_call: TRBJ2-5
clone_size: -
v_call: TRBV5-1
cdr3_nt: TGCGCCAGCAGACGGGGGGCAAGCGACCAAGAGACCCAGTACTTC
cdr3_aa: CASRRGASDQETQYF

d_call: TRBD1
j_call: TRBJ2-7
clone_size: -
v_call: TRBV18
cdr3_nt: TGTGCCAGCTCTCCGGACAGGGGTGTTTACGAGCAGTACTTC
cdr3_aa: CASSPDRGVYEQYF

d_call: -
j_call: TRBJ2-3
clone_size: -
v_call: TRBV24-1
cdr3_nt: TGTGCCACCAGTTCGACAGGATTTCCAGATACGCAGTATTTT
cdr3_aa: CATSSTGFPDTQYF

d_call: -
j_call: TRBJ2-7
clone_size: -
v_call: TRBV6-5
cdr3_nt: TGTGCCAGCAGTCGTACTCACCCCACCTACGAGCAGTACTTC
cdr3_aa: CASSRTHPTYEQYF

d_call: -
j_call: TRBJ2-1
clone_size: -
v_call: TRBV12-3/TRBV12-4
cdr3_nt: TGTGCCAGCAGTTTTCCCGTCCATGAGCAGTTCTTC
cdr3_aa: CASSFPVHEQFF